The rows below give T cell receptor beta chains drawn from one sample of a study of control samples from healthy donors and cancer patients. Clones were sequenced by immunoSEQ multiplex PCR, and TCRdb holds only the in-frame ones, with some missing. The sample lists some 87,000 clones; 84% were seen once. The source material was PBMCs. Receptor source: a man aged 60-69 years with head and neck cancer. CDR3s include the opening cysteine and the closing phenylalanine or tryptophan. Fields, in order: CDR3 protein, CDR3 DNA, D gene, clone size, J gene, V gene, CDR3 length. The D gene is left open where the match is weak. The listing skips clone size in some rows; elsewhere it reads once, few, many or a size class.

CDR3 protein: CASSQDRSSRVDGEKLFF
CDR3 DNA: TGTGCCAGCAGCCAAGATCGGTCAAGCAGGGTGGATGGTGAAAAACTGTTTTTT
D gene: -
clone size: -
J gene: TRBJ1-4
V gene: TRBV14
CDR3 length: 18

CDR3 protein: CASSSQETQYF
CDR3 DNA: TGTGCCAGCAGTTCCCAAGAGACCCAGTACTTC
D gene: -
clone size: -
J gene: TRBJ2-5
V gene: TRBV6-5
CDR3 length: 11

CDR3 protein: CASSLAADNEQFF
CDR3 DNA: TGCGCCAGCAGCTTGGCGGCAGACAATGAGCAGTTCTTC
D gene: -
clone size: -
J gene: TRBJ2-1
V gene: TRBV5-1
CDR3 length: 13

CDR3 protein: CASSRNAEQYF
CDR3 DNA: TGTGCCAGCAGTAGAAACGCCGAGCAGTACTTC
D gene: -
clone size: -
J gene: TRBJ2-7
V gene: TRBV12-3/TRBV12-4
CDR3 length: 11

CDR3 protein: CASQSLGRRNTEAFF
CDR3 DNA: TGTGCCAGCCAGAGCTTGGGGAGGCGGAACACTGAAGCTTTCTTT
D gene: -
clone size: -
J gene: TRBJ1-1
V gene: TRBV11-2
CDR3 length: 15

CDR3 protein: CASSSQGHITEQYF
CDR3 DNA: TGTGCCAGCAGCTCCCAGGGTCACATTACCGAGCAGTACTTC
D gene: -
clone size: -
J gene: TRBJ2-7
V gene: TRBV7-9
CDR3 length: 14

CDR3 protein: CASSYSTALAPDTQYF
CDR3 DNA: TGTGCCAGCAGTTACTCGACAGCTCTCGCTCCGGATACGCAGTATTTT
D gene: -
clone size: few
J gene: TRBJ2-3
V gene: TRBV6-5
CDR3 length: 16

CDR3 protein: CASSLRGGMADTQYF
CDR3 DNA: TGTGCCAGCAGCTTAAGGGGGGGAATGGCAGATACGCAGTATTTT
D gene: -
clone size: -
J gene: TRBJ2-3
V gene: TRBV11-2
CDR3 length: 15

CDR3 protein: CASSPPRGGEETQYF
CDR3 DNA: TGTGCCAGCAGCCCACCGAGGGGTGGGGAAGAGACCCAGTACTTC
D gene: -
clone size: -
J gene: TRBJ2-5
V gene: TRBV9
CDR3 length: 15

CDR3 protein: CASSTGTGGIETQYF
CDR3 DNA: TGCGCCAGCAGCACCGGGACAGGGGGAATAGAGACCCAGTACTTC
D gene: TRBD1
clone size: -
J gene: TRBJ2-5
V gene: TRBV5-1
CDR3 length: 15

CDR3 protein: CASSPSNGADTQYF
CDR3 DNA: TGTGCCAGCTCACCCTCCAATGGAGCGGATACGCAGTATTTT
D gene: -
clone size: -
J gene: TRBJ2-3
V gene: TRBV18
CDR3 length: 14

CDR3 protein: CASSPSRYEQYF
CDR3 DNA: TGTGCCAGCAGCCCGAGCCGGTACGAGCAGTACTTC
D gene: -
clone size: -
J gene: TRBJ2-7
V gene: TRBV4-2
CDR3 length: 12

CDR3 protein: CASSQGKGSYNSPLHF
CDR3 DNA: TGTGCCAGCAGCCAGGGAAAGGGGTCATATAATTCACCCCTCCACTTT
D gene: -
clone size: few
J gene: TRBJ1-6
V gene: TRBV4-2
CDR3 length: 16

CDR3 protein: CASSQDAAGVGEQFF
CDR3 DNA: TGCGCCAGCAGCCAAGATGCAGCGGGAGTCGGCGAGCAGTTCTTC
D gene: TRBD2
clone size: -
J gene: TRBJ2-1
V gene: TRBV4-1
CDR3 length: 15

CDR3 protein: CASSKDGPGQGTLSKNIQYF
CDR3 DNA: TGTGCCAGCAGCAAAGATGGGCCGGGACAGGGGACCCTTTCCAAAAACATTCAGTACTTC
D gene: -
clone size: -
J gene: TRBJ2-4
V gene: TRBV21-1
CDR3 length: 20

CDR3 protein: CASSERGRGELFF
CDR3 DNA: TGTGCCAGCAGTGAAAGGGGGAGAGGGGAGCTGTTTTTT
D gene: -
clone size: -
J gene: TRBJ2-2
V gene: TRBV2
CDR3 length: 13